The clone carrying this T cell receptor beta chain was seen more than once but under ten times. This sample was taken from a study of blood T cells in healthy people across ages. The donors, aged about 6 to 90, were healthy Caucasians from Russia. Each sample gave at least 6 million isolated PBMCs. After removal of 9 bases from V and 1 base from J, the junction contained 5 bases not matched to a gene. The CDR3 has 14 residues. Then a second PCR, running roughly 7 to 11 cycles, was carried out with a sample-barcoded 5' primer and a J-beta primer mix. Every molecule of cDNA carried a tag from a template-switch adaptor with 12 random nucleotides. TCRdb re-derived calls from the 5' RACE reads in MiXCR, one entry per CDR3 protein. This table has 540,000 or so distinct CDR3 sequences, 27% appearing once.

This rearrangement joins TRBV12-3 or TRBV12-4 to TRBJ1-1; 10 nucleotides match TRBD1. The sequence came from a woman aged 70 to 79 in good health. Source material: blood. The CDR3 is CASGDRGRNTEAFF. CDR3 bases: TGTGCCAGTGGAGACAGGGGGCGGAACACTGAAGCTTTCTTT.